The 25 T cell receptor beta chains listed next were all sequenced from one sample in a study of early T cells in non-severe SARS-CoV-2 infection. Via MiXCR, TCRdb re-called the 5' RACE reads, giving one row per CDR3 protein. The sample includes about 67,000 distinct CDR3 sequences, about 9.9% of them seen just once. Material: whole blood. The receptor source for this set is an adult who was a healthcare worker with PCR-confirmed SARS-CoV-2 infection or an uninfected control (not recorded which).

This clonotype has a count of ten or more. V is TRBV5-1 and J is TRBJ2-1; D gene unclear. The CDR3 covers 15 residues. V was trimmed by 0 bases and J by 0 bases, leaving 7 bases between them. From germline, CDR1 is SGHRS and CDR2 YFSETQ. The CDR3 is CASSLEALSYNEQFF. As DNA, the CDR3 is TGCGCCAGCAGCTTGGAGGCCCTCTCCTACAATGAGCAGTTCTTC.

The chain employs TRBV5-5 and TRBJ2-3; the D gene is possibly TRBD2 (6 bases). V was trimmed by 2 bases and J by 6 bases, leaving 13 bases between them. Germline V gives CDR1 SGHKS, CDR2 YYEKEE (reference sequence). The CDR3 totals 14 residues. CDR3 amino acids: CASSFSGPGDTQYF. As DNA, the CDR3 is TGTGCCAGCAGCTTTAGCGGACCAGGGGATACGCAGTATTTT.

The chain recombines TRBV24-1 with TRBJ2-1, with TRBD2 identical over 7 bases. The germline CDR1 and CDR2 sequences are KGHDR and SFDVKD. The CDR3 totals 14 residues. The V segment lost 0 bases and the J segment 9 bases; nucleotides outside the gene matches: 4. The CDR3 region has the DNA TGTGCCACCAGTGATTTGATGAGCGGGGCTGAGCAGTTCTTC. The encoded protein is CATSDLMSGAEQFF.

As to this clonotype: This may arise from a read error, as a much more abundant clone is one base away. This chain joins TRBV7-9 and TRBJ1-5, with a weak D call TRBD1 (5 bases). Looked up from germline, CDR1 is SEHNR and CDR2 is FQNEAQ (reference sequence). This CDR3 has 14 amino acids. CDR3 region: CASSFVDSNRPQHF. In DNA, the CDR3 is TGTGCCAGCAGCTTCGTCGACAGCAATCGGCCCCAGCATTTT. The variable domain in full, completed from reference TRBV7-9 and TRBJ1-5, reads DTGVSQNPRHKITKRGQNVTFRCDPISEHNRLYWYRQTLGQGPEFLTYFQNEAQLEKSRLLSDRFSAERPKGSFSTLEIQRTEQGDSAMYLCASSFVDSNRPQHFGDGTRLSIL.

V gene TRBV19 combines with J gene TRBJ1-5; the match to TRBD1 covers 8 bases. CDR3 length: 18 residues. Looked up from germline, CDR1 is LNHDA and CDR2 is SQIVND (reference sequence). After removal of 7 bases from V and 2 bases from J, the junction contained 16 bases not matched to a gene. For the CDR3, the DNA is TGTGCCAGTACCCCGGCAGGGGGCGGACACGGCGGCAATCAGCCCCAGCATTTT. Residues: CASTPAGGGHGGNQPQHF.

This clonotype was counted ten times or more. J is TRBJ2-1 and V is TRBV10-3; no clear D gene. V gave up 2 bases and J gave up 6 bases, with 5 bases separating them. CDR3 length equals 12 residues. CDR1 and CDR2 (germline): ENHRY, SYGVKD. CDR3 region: CAISEAVNEQFF. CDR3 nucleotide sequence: TGTGCCATCAGTGAGGCGGTCAATGAGCAGTTCTTC.

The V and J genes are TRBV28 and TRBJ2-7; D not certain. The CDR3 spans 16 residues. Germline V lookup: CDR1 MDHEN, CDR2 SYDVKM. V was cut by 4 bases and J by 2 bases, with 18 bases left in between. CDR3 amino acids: CASSSVAEFGPYEQYF. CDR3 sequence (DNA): TGTGCCAGCAGTTCAGTCGCAGAGTTCGGTCCCTACGAGCAGTACTTC.

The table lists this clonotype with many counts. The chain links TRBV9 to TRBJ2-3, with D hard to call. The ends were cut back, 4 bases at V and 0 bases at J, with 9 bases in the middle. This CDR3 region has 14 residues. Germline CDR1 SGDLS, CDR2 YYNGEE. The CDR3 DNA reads TGTGCCAGCAGCTCCAGGAGCAGCACAGATACGCAGTATTTT. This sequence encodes CASSSRSSTDTQYF.

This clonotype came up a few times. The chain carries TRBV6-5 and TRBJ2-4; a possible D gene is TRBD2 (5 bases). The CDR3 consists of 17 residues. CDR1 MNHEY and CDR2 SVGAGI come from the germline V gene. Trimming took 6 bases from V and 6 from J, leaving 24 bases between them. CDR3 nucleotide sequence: TGTGCCAGCAGGCGGACCGAGCCAGGCTATCGGGGAAACATTCAGTACTTC. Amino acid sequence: CASRRTEPGYRGNIQYF.

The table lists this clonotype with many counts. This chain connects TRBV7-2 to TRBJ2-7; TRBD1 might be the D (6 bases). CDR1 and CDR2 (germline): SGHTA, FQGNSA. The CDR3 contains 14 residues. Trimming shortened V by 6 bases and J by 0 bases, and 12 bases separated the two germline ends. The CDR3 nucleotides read TGTGCCAGCAGTTGGGACATGAGCTCCTACGAGCAGTACTTC. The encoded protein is CASSWDMSSYEQYF.

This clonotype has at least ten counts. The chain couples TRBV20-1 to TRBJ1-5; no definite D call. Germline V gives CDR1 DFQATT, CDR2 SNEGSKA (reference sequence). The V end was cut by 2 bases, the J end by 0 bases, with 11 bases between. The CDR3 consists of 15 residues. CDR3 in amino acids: CSARLAGVSNQPQHF. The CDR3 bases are TGCAGTGCTAGACTCGCGGGTGTTAGCAATCAGCCCCAGCATTTT.

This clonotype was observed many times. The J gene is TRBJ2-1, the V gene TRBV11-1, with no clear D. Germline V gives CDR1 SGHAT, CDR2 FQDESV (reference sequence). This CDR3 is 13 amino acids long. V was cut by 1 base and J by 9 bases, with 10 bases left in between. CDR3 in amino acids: CASSLGTPSEQFF. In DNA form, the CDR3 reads TGTGCCAGCAGCTTAGGTACTCCGAGTGAGCAGTTCTTC. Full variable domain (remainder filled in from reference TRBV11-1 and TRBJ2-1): EAEVAQSPRYKITEKSQAVAFWCDPISGHATLYWYRQILGQGPELLVQFQDESVVDDSQLPKDRFSAERLKGVDSTLKIQPAELGDSAMYLCASSLGTPSEQFFGPGTRLTVL.

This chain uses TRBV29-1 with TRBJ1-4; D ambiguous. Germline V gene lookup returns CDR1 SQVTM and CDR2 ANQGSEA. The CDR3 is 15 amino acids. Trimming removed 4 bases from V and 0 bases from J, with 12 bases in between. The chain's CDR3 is CSVVSVGSTNEKLFF. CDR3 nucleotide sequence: TGCAGCGTTGTATCAGTCGGTTCAACTAATGAAAAACTGTTTTTT.

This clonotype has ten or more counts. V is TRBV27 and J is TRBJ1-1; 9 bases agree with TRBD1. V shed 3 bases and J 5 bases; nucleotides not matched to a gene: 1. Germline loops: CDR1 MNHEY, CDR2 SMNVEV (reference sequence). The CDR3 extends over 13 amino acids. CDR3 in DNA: TGTGCCAGCAGTTTGACAGGGGGGACTGAAGCTTTCTTT. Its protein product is CASSLTGGTEAFF.

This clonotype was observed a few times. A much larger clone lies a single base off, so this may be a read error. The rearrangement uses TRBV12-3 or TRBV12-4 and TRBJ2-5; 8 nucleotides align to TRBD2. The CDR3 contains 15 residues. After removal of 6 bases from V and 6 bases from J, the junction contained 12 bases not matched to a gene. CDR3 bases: TGTGCCAGCAGCCGAGGAGCGGGAGTGAGAAAGACCCAGTACTTC. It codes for CASSRGAGVRKTQYF.

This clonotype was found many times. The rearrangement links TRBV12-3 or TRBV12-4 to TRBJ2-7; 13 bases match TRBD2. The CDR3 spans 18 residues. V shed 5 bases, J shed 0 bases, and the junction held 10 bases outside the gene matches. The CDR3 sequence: CASSPARLAGGRSYEQYF. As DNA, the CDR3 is TGTGCCAGCAGTCCCGCCCGACTAGCGGGGGGCCGCTCCTACGAGCAGTACTTC.

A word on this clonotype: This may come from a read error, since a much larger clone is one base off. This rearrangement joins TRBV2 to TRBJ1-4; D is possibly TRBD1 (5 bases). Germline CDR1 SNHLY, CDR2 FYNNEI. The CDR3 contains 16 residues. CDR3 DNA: TGTGCCAGCTGGATGAGGTCAGGGTCGACTAATGGAAAACTGTTTTTT. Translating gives CASWMRSGSTNGKLFF.

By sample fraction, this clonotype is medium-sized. The CDR3 DNA reads TGTGCCAGCAGCTTACAGGTTGTGGGCACCGGGGAGCTGTTTTTT. Translation: CASSLQVVGTGELFF. The chain has TRBV7-6 and TRBJ2-2, with D unresolved. The V end was cut by 2 bases, the J end by 4 bases, with 11 bases between. The CDR3 consists of 15 residues. Germline values: CDR1 SGHVS, CDR2 FNYEAQ.

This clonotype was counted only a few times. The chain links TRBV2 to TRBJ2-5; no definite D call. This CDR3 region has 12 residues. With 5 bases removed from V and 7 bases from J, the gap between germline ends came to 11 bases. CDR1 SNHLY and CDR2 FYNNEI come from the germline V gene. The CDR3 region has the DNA TGTGCCAGCAGTCCTGACTTCGGGACCCAGTACTTC. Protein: CASSPDFGTQYF.

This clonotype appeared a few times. The CDR3 is CASSPRLAGGQETQYF. CDR3 in DNA: TGTGCCAGCAGTCCACGACTAGCGGGGGGACAAGAGACCCAGTACTTC. V usage is TRBV2 and J usage is TRBJ2-5; 13 nucleotides agree with TRBD2. Germline CDR1 reads SNHLY; CDR2 reads FYNNEI. V lost 5 bases to trimming and J lost 2 bases; unmatched junction nucleotides: 5. The CDR3 extends over 16 amino acids.

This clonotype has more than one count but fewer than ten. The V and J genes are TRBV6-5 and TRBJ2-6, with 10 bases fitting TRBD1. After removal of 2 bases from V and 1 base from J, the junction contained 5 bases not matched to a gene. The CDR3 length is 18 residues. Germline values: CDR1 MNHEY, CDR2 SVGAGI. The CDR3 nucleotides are TGTGCCAGCAGTTACGCCGGACAGGGGGTTTCTGGGGCCAACGTCCTGACTTTC. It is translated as CASSYAGQGVSGANVLTF.

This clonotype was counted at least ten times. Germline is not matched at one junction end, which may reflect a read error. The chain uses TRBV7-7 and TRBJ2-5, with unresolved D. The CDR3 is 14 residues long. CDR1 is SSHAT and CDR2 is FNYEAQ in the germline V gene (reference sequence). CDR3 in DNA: TGTGCTAGCAGCTTAGAAGTCCCGGGAGAGACCCAGTACTTC. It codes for CASSLEVPGETQYF.

The CDR3 spells CSVGGGSGANVLTF. CDR3 nucleotides: TGCAGCGTTGGTGGTGGATCTGGGGCCAACGTCCTGACTTTC. The chain recombines TRBV29-1 with TRBJ2-6; D is uncertain. Germline CDR1 and CDR2: SQVTM and ANQGSEA. Deletions cut 4 bases from V and 1 base from J, with 8 bases between. The CDR3 length is 14 residues. The entire variable domain, with the rest obtained from reference TRBV29-1 and TRBJ2-6, is as follows: SAVISQKPSRDICQRGTSLTIQCQVDSQVTMMFWYRQQPGQSLTLIATANQGSEATYESGFVIDKFPISRPNLTFSTLTVSNMSPEDSSIYLCSVGGGSGANVLTFGAGSRLTVL.

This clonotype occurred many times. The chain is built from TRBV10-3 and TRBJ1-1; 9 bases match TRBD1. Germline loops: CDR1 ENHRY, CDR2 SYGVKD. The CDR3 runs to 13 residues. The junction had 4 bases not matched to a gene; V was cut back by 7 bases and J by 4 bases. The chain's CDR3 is CAITKTGGTEAFF. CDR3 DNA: TGTGCCATCACCAAGACAGGGGGCACTGAAGCTTTCTTT.

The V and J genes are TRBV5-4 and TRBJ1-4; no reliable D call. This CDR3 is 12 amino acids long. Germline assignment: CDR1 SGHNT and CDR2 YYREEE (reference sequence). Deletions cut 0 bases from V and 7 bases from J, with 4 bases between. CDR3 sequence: CASSLGSEKLFF. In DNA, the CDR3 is TGTGCCAGCAGCTTGGGAAGTGAAAAACTGTTTTTT.